The clone carrying this T cell receptor beta chain occurred many times. Its antigen is as yet unknown. TCRdb re-analysed the 5' RACE reads in MiXCR, keeping a single row per CDR3 protein. Seen here are 690,000 or so distinct CDR3 sequences, 8.6% observed once, and the top ten hold 0.75% to 1%. This CDR3 comprises 15 residues. Deletions cut 2 bases from V and 10 bases from J, with 15 bases between. The data stem from a study of identical twins. General study points: Models underpredicted monozygotic twin sharing of out-of-frame TCR alpha.

The sample was also linked to a second study, of yellow fever vaccine responses in identical twins.

The sequencing input was PBMCs. This receptor was identified in a woman aged 18-29 years in good health. The rearrangement joins TRBV12-3 or TRBV12-4 to TRBJ1-6; D not resolved. CDR3 in DNA: TGTGCCAGCAGTTTAACCGGTTACAACGGGTCACCCCTCCACTTT. Translation: CASSLTGYNGSPLHF.